The clone carrying this T cell receptor (beta chain) was counted only a few times. Under the authors' procedure: Estimation of nucleated cell counts was performed using reference gene primer amplification. Libraries were prepared by immunoSEQ multiplex PCR; TCRdb keeps only in-frame clonotypes and omits some of them. The V and J calls and the clone size are those of that table, but D and trimming were determined from the DNA. Of about 68,000 clones in the sample, approximately 92% were seen once. The source of the sample is a study of blood T cell repertoires in COVID-19. Whole-study context: Italy, Spain and the United States were the sources of the convalescent and acute COVID-19 samples. Sources were T cells, B-cell-depleted T cells, or PBMCs; the material itself was cDNA or gDNA.

This clonotype originated in a man aged 45 to 65 with acute or convalescent COVID-19. What was sequenced was peripheral blood.

The CDR3 loop reads CASSVGGQGIRSEQFF. CDR3 DNA: TGTGCCAGCAGCGTCGGGGGACAGGGTATTCGCAGTGAGCAGTTCTTC. The chain uses TRBV9 and TRBJ2-1; 9 nucleotides agree with TRBD1. V lost 2 bases, J lost 9 bases, and 12 bases stayed unmatched. Germline CDR1 is SGDLS and CDR2 is YYNGEE. The CDR3 has 16 amino acids.